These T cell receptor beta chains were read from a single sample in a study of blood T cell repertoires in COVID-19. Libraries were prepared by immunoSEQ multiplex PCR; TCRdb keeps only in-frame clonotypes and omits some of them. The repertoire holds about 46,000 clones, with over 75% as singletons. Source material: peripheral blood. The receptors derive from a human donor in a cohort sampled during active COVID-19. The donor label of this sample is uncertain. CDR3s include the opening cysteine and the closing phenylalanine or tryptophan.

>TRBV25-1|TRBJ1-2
CASSEAVYGYTF
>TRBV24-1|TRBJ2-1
CATSASEYNEQFF
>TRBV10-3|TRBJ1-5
CAITGGAKQPQHF
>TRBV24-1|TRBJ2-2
CATSDPPGLRGGTGELFF
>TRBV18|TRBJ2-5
CASSPGDRPQETQYF
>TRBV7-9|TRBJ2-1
CASSFSGRVSYNEQFF
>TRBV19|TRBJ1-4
CASSFSTGEKLFF
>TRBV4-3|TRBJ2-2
CASSQGALGTGELFF
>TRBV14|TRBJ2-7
CASSQAVRTGRAHEQYF
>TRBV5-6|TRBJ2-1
CASSLALAGVEQFF
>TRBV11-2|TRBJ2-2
CASSEGQGYTGELFF
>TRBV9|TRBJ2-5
CASSVAPGLKQGTPSTQYF